Here is one T cell receptor beta chain with its context. Its antigen is not identified. These data belong to a study of CD4+ T cells in melanoma. The CDR3 spans 15 residues. J was trimmed by 3 bases and V by 4 bases; bases with no gene match: 7. Germline V gives CDR1 SGHRS, CDR2 YFSETQ. Findings and limits, study-wide: Reportedly, melanoma neoantigen-specific CD4+ T cells showed varied differentiation states.

Assay: immunoSEQ multiplex PCR; the TCRdb copy retains only in-frame clones and omits some. The sample lists more than 110,000 clones, 80% to 95% occurring once. The receptor's source is a human donor with melanoma. The chain uses TRBV5-1 and TRBJ2-7, with 10 bases lining up with TRBD1. CDR3: CASSPRTGGGYEQYF. In DNA form, the CDR3 reads TGCGCCAGCAGCCCGCGGACAGGGGGGGGCTACGAGCAGTACTTC.